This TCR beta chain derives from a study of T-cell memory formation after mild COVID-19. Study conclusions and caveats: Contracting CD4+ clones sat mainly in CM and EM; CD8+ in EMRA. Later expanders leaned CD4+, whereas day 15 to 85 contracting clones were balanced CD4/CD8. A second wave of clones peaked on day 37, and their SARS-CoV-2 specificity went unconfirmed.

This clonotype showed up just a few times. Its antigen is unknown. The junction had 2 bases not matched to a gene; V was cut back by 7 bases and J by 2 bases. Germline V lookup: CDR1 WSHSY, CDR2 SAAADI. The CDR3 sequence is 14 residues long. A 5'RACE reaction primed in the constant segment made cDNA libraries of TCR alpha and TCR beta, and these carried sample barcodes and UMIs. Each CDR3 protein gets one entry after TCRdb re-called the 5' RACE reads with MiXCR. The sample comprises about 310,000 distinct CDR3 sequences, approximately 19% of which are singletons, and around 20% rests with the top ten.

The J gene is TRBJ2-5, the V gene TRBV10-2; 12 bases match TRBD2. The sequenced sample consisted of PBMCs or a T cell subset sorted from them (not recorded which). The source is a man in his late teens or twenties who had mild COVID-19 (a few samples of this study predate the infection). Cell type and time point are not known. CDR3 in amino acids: CASTLAGGQETQYF. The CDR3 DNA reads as TGCGCCAGCACCCTAGCGGGGGGGCAAGAGACCCAGTACTTC.